These 15 T cell receptor beta chains originate from one sample sequenced in a study of blood T cell repertoires in COVID-19. Sequencing was performed with immunoSEQ multiplex PCR; in TCRdb, only in-frame clones are kept and a portion is missing. The sample has fewer than 250,000 clones, roughly 84% seen once. The sample was PBMCs or T cells enriched from blood (not recorded which). All receptors derive from a woman in her thirties who had been exposed to COVID-19.

In this sample, this clone turned up a few times. The chain joins TRBV7-2 to TRBJ1-5, with TRBD1 matching over 7 bases. The V segment lost 2 bases and the J segment 2 bases; nucleotides outside the gene matches: 6. The CDR3 contains 16 residues. Germline assignment: CDR1 SGHTA and CDR2 FQGNSA. As DNA, the CDR3 is TGTGCCAGCAGCTTACTTCGCGGACAGGGCAATCAGCCCCAGCATTTT. Translating gives CASSLLRGQGNQPQHF.

The chain combines TRBV7-2 with TRBJ2-1; 10 nucleotides agree with TRBD2. Germline V gene sequence: CDR1 SGHTA, CDR2 FQGNSA. This CDR3 spans 15 amino acids. The trim removed 6 bases at V and 6 bases at J, leaving 8 bases unmatched. For the CDR3, the DNA is TGTGCCAGCAGACTCACTAGCGGGGCCACCAATGAGCAGTTCTTC. Protein sequence: CASRLTSGATNEQFF. The full variable domain, its missing parts supplied by reference TRBV7-2 and TRBJ2-1, is GAGVSQSPSNKVTEKGKDVELRCDPISGHTALYWYRQSLGQGLEFLIYFQGNSAPDKSGLPSDRFSAERTGGSVSTLTIQRTQQEDSAVYLCASRLTSGATNEQFFGPGTRLTVL.

This chain links TRBV6-5 with TRBJ2-7; the D gene is possibly TRBD1 (5 bases). The V end lost 6 bases, the J end lost 6 bases, and 12 bases lay between the germline ends. Germline V CDR1 and CDR2: MNHEY, SVGAGI. The CDR3 has 12 amino acids. CDR3 residues: CASRSQGGEQYF. For the CDR3, the DNA is TGTGCCAGCAGGTCGCAGGGCGGCGAGCAGTACTTC.

This clone was observed a handful of times. The CDR3 DNA follows: TGTGCCAGCAGCCAAGAAGCGGGGGGCAGCTACAATGAGCAGTTCTTC. Its translation is CASSQEAGGSYNEQFF. This chain connects TRBV4-2 to TRBJ2-1; TRBD2 matches 9 bases. The CDR3 is 16 amino acids. The germline CDR1 and CDR2 sequences are LGHNA and YNFKEQ. The V gene end was trimmed by 0 bases and the J gene end by 3 bases; junction bases not matched to a gene: 3.

Only one count was recorded for this clone. The V gene is TRBV11-2, the J gene TRBJ2-7; a possible D gene is TRBD2 (6 bases). The germline gives CDR1 SGHAT, CDR2 FQNNGV. The CDR3 loop spans 14 amino acids. Trimming pared 6 bases from V and 5 bases from J, leaving 17 bases between. This CDR3 reads CASSHLEGVHEQYF. As DNA, the CDR3 is TGTGCCAGCAGTCACTTGGAGGGTGTCCACGAGCAGTACTTC.

This chain joins TRBV7-9 and TRBJ1-6; no clear D. V dropped 4 bases and J dropped 7 bases, with 11 bases sitting between them. This CDR3 is built from 14 residues. The V gene's germline CDR1 is SEHNR and CDR2 FQNEAQ (reference sequence). This CDR3 is CASSWGEYNSPLHF. CDR3 in DNA: TGTGCCAGCAGCTGGGGAGAGTACAATTCACCCCTCCACTTT.

The V and J genes are TRBV10-3 and TRBJ2-2, with 7 nucleotides matching TRBD2. Germline V lookup: CDR1 ENHRY, CDR2 SYGVKD. Losses at the gene ends were 3 bases for V and 1 base for J; bases not matched to a gene: 2. The CDR3 has 15 amino acids. CDR3 coding DNA: TGTGCCATCAGTGACACGGGAGGGAACACCGGGGAGCTGTTTTTT. Protein product: CAISDTGGNTGELFF.

The rearrangement uses TRBV9 and TRBJ1-4, with D perhaps matching TRBD1 (5 bases). The CDR3 is 16 amino acids. CDR1 and CDR2 (germline): SGDLS, YYNGEE. Trimming stripped 4 bases from V and 4 bases from J, with 17 bases between. The CDR3 region has the DNA TGTGCCAGCAGCCCCCGCGGGACGGCTAGTAATGAAAAACTGTTTTTT. Residues: CASSPRGTASNEKLFF.

This sequence joins TRBV30 and TRBJ1-5, with a possible D match to TRBD1 (5 bases). CDR3 length: 14 amino acids. V was cut by 1 base and J by 6 bases, with 13 bases left in between. The germline CDR1 and CDR2 sequences are GTSNPN and SVGIG (reference sequence). As DNA, the CDR3 is TGTGCCTGGAGTGAAACAGGTAGGAGTCAGCCCCAGCATTTT. Translated: CAWSETGRSQPQHF.

This clone was found a few times. The chain couples TRBV5-1 to TRBJ2-2; perhaps TRBD1 as D (6 bases). V was shortened by 4 bases and J by 5 bases, with 15 bases between the two germline ends. In germline, CDR1 is SGHRS, CDR2 YFSETQ. CDR3 size: 15 residues. DNA for the CDR3: TGCGCCAGCAGCCCCTACAGGGAGAAGACCGGGGAGCTGTTTTTT. This sequence encodes CASSPYREKTGELFF.

This clone occurred once. The chain carries TRBV18 and TRBJ1-3; no clear D gene. The CDR3 sequence is 12 residues long. CDR1 and CDR2 (germline): KGHSH, LQKENI. With 2 bases removed from V and 8 bases from J, the gap between germline ends came to 7 bases. The CDR3 DNA reads as TGTGCCAGCTCACCAATGGGCGACACCATATATTTT. Translation gives CASSPMGDTIYF.

In this sample, this clone turned up once. The chain is built from TRBV7-9 and TRBJ1-2, with TRBD1 matching 8 bases. The CDR3 is 14 amino acids. V was clipped by 5 bases and J by 7 bases; unmatched bases: 9. Germline V gene data show CDR1 as SEHNR and CDR2 as FQNEAQ (reference sequence). Here the CDR3 reads CASSGRTGTGGYTF. The CDR3 coding sequence is TGTGCCAGCAGCGGGCGGACAGGGACGGGTGGCTACACCTTC. Full variable domain (remainder filled in from reference TRBV7-9 and TRBJ1-2): DTGVSQNPRHKITKRGQNVTFRCDPISEHNRLYWYRQTLGQGPEFLTYFQNEAQLEKSRLLSDRFSAERPKGSFSTLEIQRTEQGDSAMYLCASSGRTGTGGYTFGSGTRLTVV.

The chain links TRBV29-1 to TRBJ1-3; 7 nucleotides align to TRBD1. The CDR3 extends over 12 amino acids. The germline gives CDR1 SQVTM, CDR2 ANQGSEA. Trimming removed 7 bases from V and 2 bases from J; junction bases left unmatched: 2. CDR3 sequence reads: CSARGAGNTIYF. CDR3 nucleotide sequence: TGCAGCGCCAGGGGGGCTGGAAACACCATATATTTT.

This clone turned up a few times. The gene calls are TRBV19 and TRBJ2-7, with a tentative D call TRBD2 (6 bases). The germline CDR1 and CDR2 sequences are LNHDA and SQIVND (reference sequence). The CDR3 is 16 residues long. Trimming removed 5 bases from V and 0 bases from J, with 17 bases in between. CDR3 amino acids: CASSPRGGESSYEQYF. The CDR3 coding sequence is TGTGCCAGTAGTCCTAGAGGAGGGGAAAGCTCCTACGAGCAGTACTTC.

The chain combines TRBV11-2 with TRBJ2-1, with D tentatively TRBD2 (6 bases). V shed 2 bases and J shed 0 bases, with 14 bases lying between them. Per the germline V gene, CDR1 is SGHAT and CDR2 is FQNNGV. The CDR3 runs 17 residues. The CDR3: CASSLTGSGSSYNEQFF. The CDR3 DNA follows: TGTGCCAGCAGCTTAACGGGTAGCGGTAGCTCCTACAATGAGCAGTTCTTC.